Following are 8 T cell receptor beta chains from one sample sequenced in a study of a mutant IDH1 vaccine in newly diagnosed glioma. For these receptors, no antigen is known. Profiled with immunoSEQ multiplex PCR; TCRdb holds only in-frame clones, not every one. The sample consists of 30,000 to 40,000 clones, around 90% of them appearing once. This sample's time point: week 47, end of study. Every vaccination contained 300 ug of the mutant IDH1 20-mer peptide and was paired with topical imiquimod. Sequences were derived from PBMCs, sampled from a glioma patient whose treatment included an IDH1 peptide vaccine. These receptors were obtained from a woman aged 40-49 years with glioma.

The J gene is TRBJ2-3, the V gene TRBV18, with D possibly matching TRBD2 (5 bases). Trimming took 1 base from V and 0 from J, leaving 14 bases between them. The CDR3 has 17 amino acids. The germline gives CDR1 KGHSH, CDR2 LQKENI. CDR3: CASSPREPGTSTDTQYF. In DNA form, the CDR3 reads TGTGCCAGCTCACCACGGGAGCCGGGCACTAGCACAGATACGCAGTATTTT. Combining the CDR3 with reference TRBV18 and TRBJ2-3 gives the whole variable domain NAGVMQNPRHLVRRRGQEARLRCSPMKGHSHVYWYRQLPEEGLKFMVYLQKENIIDESGMPKERFSAEFPKEGPSILRIQQVVRGDSAAYFCASSPREPGTSTDTQYFGPGTRLTVL.

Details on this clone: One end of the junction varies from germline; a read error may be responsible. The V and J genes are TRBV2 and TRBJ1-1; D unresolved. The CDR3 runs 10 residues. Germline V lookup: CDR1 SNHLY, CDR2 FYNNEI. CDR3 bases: TGTGCCAGCAGTGACACAGAAGCTTTCTTT. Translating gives CASSDTEAFF.

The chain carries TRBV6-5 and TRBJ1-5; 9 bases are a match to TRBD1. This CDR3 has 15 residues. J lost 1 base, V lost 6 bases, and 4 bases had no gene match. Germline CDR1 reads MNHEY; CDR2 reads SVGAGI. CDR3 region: CASRSGQGSNQPQHF. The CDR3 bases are TGTGCCAGCAGGTCGGGACAGGGAAGCAATCAGCCCCAGCATTTT.

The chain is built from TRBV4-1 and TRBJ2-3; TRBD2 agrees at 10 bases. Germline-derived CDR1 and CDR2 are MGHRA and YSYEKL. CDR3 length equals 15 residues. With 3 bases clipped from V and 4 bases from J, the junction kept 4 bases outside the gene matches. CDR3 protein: CASSHTGTSADTQYF. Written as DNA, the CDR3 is TGCGCCAGCAGCCACACCGGGACTAGCGCAGATACGCAGTATTTT.

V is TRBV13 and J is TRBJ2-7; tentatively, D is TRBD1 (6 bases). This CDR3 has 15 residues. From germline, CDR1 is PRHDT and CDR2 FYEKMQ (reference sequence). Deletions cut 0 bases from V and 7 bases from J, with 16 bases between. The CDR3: CASSLGLQGNSEQYF. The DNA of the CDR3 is TGTGCCAGCAGCTTAGGCCTTCAGGGGAATTCTGAGCAGTACTTC.

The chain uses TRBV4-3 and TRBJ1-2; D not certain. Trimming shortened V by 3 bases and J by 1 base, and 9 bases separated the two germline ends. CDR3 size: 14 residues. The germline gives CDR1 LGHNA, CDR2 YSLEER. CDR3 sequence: CASSQWTGNYGYTF. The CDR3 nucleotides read TGCGCCAGCAGCCAGTGGACGGGTAACTATGGCTACACCTTC.

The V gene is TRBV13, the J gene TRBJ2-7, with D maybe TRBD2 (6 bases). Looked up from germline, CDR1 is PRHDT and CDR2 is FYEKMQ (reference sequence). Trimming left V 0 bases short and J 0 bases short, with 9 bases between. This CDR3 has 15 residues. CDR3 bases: TGTGCCAGCAGCTTAGGGGCGGGAAACTCCTACGAGCAGTACTTC. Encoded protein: CASSLGAGNSYEQYF.

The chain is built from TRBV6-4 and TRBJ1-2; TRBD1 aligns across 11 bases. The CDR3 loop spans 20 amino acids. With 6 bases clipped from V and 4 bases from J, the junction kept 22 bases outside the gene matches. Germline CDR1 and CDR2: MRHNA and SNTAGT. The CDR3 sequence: CASRDRGLHRYPRGTYGYTF. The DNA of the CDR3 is TGTGCCAGCAGGGACAGGGGGCTACATAGGTACCCTAGGGGTACCTATGGCTACACCTTC.